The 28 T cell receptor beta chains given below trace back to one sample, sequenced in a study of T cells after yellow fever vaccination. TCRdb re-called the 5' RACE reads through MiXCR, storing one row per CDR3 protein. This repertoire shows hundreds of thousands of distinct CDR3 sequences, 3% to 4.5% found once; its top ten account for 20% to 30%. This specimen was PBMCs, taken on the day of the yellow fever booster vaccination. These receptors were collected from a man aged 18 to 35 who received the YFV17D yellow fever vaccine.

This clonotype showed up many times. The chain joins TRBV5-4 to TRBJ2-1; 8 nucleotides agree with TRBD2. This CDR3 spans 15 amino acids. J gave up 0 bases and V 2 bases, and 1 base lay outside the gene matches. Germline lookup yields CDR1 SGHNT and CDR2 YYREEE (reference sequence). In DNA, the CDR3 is TGTGCCAGCAGCTTTCTAGCGGGCTCCTACAATGAGCAGTTCTTC. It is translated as CASSFLAGSYNEQFF.

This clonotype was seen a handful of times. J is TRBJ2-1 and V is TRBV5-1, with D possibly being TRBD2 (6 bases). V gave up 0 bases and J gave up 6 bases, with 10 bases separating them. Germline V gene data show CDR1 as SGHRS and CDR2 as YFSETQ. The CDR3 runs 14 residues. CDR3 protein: CASSLDLGLNEQFF. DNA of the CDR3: TGCGCCAGCAGCTTGGACCTGGGACTCAATGAGCAGTTCTTC.

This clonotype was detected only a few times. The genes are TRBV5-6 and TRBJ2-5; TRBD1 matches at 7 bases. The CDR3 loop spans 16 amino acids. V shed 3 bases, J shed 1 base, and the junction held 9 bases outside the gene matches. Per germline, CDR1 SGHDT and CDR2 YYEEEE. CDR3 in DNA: TGTGCCAGCAGCTCCCCCGACAGGGTACCCCAAGAGACCCAGTACTTC. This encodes CASSSPDRVPQETQYF.

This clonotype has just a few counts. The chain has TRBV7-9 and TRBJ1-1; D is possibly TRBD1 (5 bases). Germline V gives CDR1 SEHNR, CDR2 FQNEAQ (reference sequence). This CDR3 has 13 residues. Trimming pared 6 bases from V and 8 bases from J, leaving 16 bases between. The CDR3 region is CASSRFRGDEAFF. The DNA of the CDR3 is TGTGCCAGCAGTCGATTTCGGGGGGACGAAGCTTTCTTT.

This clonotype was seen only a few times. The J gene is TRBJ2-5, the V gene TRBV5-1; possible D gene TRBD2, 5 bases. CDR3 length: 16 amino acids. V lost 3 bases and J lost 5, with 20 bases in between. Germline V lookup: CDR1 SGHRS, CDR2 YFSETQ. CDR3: CASSSRVSGMGETQYF. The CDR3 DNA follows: TGCGCCAGCAGCTCGAGAGTATCGGGGATGGGGGAGACCCAGTACTTC.

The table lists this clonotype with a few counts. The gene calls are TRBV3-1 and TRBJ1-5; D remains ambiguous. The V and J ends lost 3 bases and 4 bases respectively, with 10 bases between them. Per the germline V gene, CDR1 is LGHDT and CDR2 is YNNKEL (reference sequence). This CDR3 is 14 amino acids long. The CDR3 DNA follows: TGTGCCAGCAGCCAGGATAGCCCGAATCAGCCCCAGCATTTT. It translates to CASSQDSPNQPQHF.

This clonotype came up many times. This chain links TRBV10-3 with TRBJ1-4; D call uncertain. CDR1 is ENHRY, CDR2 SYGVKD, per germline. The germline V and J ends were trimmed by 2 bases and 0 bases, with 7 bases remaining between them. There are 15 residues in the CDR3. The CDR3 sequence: CAISEVWATNEKLFF. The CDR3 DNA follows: TGTGCCATCAGTGAGGTGTGGGCAACTAATGAAAAACTGTTTTTT.

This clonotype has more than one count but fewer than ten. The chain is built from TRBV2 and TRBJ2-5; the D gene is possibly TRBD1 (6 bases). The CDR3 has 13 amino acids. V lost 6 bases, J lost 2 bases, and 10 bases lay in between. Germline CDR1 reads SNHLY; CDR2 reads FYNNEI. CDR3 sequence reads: CASSEDSQETQYF. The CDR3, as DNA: TGTGCCAGCAGCGAGGACAGTCAAGAGACCCAGTACTTC.

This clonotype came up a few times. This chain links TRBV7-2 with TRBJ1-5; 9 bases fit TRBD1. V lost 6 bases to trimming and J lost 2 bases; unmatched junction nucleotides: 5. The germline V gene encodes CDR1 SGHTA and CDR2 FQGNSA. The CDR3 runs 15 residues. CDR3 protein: CASSSWTGGNQPQHF. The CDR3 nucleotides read TGTGCCAGCAGTAGCTGGACAGGGGGCAATCAGCCCCAGCATTTT.

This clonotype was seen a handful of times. CDR3: CASRGLAGRGDTQYF. The CDR3 DNA follows: TGTGCCAGCAGGGGACTAGCGGGGAGAGGAGATACGCAGTATTTT. The chain uses TRBV12-3 or TRBV12-4 and TRBJ2-3, with 13 bases fitting TRBD2. There are 15 residues in the CDR3. Unmatched junction bases numbered 5, after V lost 6 bases and J lost 5 bases.

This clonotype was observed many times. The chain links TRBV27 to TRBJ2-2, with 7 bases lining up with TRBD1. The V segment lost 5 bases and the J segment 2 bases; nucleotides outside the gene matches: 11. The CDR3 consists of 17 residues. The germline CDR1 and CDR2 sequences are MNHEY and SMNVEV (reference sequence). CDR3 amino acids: CASSTRDSGTNTGELFF. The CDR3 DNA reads TGTGCCAGCAGTACGAGGGACAGCGGAACTAACACCGGGGAGCTGTTTTTT.

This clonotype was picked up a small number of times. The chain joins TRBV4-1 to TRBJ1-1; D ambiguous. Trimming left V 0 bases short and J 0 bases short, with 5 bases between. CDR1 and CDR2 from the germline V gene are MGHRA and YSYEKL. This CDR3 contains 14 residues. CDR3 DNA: TGCGCCAGCAGCCAAGAGTTTTTGAACACTGAAGCTTTCTTT. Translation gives CASSQEFLNTEAFF.

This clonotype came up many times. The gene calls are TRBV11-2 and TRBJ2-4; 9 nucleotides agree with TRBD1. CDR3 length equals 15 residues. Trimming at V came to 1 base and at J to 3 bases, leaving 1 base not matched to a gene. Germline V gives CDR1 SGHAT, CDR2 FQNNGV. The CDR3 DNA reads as TGTGCCAGCAGCTTAGGGGGACAGGGCAAAAACATTCAGTACTTC. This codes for CASSLGGQGKNIQYF. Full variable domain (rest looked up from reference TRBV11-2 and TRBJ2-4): EAGVAQSPRYKIIEKRQSVAFWCNPISGHATLYWYQQILGQGPKLLIQFQNNGVVDDSQLPKDRFSAERLKGVDSTLKIQPAKLEDSAVYLCASSLGGQGKNIQYFGAGTRLSVL.

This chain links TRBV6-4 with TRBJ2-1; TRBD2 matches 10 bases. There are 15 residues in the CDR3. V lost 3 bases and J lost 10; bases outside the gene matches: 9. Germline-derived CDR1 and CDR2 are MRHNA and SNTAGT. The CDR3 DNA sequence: TGTGCCAGCAGTGAAAAGCGGGGGGGCGTTTTGGAGCAGTTCTTC. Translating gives CASSEKRGGVLEQFF.

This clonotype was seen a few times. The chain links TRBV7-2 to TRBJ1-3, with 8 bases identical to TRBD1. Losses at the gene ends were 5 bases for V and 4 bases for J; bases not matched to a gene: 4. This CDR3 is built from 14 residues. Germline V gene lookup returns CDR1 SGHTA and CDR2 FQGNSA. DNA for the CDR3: TGTGCCAGCAGCCCGAGACAGGGGGGAAACACCATATATTTT. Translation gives CASSPRQGGNTIYF.

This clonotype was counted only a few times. CDR3: CASSLVFHEQFF. CDR3 DNA sequence: TGTGCCAGCAGCTTAGTCTTCCATGAGCAGTTCTTC. This sequence joins TRBV13 and TRBJ2-1, with unresolved D. V was cut by 1 base and J by 8 bases, with 6 bases left in between. Germline CDR1 reads PRHDT; CDR2 reads FYEKMQ (reference sequence). The CDR3 is 12 residues long.

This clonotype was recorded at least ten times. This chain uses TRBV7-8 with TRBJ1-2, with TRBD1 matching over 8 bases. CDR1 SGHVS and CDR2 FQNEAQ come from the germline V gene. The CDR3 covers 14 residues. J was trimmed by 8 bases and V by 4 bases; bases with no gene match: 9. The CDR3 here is CASSSGTGYEGYTF. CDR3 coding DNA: TGTGCCAGCAGCTCCGGGACAGGTTATGAAGGCTACACCTTC.

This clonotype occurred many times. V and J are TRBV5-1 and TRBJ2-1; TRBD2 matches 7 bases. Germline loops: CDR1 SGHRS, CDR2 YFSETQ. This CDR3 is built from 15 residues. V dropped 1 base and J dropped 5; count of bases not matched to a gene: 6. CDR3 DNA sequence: TGCGCCAGCAGCTTGAAACCGGGGGGAGACAATGAGCAGTTCTTC. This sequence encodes CASSLKPGGDNEQFF.

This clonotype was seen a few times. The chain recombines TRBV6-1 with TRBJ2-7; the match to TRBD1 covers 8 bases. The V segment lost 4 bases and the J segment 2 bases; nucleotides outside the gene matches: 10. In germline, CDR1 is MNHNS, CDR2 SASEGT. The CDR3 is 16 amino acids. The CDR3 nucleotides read TGTGCCAGCAGTGTCTCGGACAGGGTCTTTCCCTACGAGCAGTACGTC. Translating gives CASSVSDRVFPYEQYV.

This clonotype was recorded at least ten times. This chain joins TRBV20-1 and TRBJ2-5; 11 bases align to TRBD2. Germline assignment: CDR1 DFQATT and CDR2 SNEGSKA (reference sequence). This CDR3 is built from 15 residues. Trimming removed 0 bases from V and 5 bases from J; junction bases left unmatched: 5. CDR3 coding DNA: TGCAGTGCTAGAGATCCGACTAGCGGGGAGGAGACCCAGTACTTC. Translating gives CSARDPTSGEETQYF.

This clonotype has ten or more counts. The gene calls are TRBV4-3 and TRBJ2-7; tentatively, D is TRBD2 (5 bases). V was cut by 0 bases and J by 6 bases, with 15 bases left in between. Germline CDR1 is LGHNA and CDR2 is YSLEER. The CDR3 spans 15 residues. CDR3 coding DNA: TGCGCCAGCAGCCAAGATGGCGGACTTGCTGCCGAGCAGTACTTC. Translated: CASSQDGGLAAEQYF.

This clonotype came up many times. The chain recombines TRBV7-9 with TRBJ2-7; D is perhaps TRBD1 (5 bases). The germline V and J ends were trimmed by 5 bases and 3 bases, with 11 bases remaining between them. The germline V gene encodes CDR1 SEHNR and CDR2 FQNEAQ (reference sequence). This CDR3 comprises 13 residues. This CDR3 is CASSVKDSYEQYF. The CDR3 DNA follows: TGTGCCAGCAGCGTAAAAGACAGCTACGAGCAGTACTTC.

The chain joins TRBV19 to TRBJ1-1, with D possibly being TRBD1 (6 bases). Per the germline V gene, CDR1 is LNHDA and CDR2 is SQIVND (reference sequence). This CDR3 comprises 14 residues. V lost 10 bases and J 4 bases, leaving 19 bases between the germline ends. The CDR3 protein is CATQLQGMGTEAFF. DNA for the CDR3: TGTGCCACCCAACTTCAGGGGATGGGCACTGAAGCTTTCTTT.

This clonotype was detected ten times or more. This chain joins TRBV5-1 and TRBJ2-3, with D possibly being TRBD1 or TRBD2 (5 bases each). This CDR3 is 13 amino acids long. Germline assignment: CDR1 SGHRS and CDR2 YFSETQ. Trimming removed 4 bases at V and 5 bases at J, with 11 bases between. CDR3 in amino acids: CASSGDLRDTQYF. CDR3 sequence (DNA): TGCGCCAGCAGCGGGGACCTGAGAGATACGCAGTATTTT.

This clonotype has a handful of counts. The CDR3: CASSFFGLSSGNTIYF. CDR3 bases: TGTGCCAGCAGTTTCTTTGGGTTGAGCTCTGGAAACACCATATATTTT. This chain joins TRBV28 and TRBJ1-3; D is ambiguous. Trimming took 3 bases from V and 0 from J, leaving 12 bases between them. Germline V gene data show CDR1 as MDHEN and CDR2 as SYDVKM. The CDR3 sequence is 16 residues long.

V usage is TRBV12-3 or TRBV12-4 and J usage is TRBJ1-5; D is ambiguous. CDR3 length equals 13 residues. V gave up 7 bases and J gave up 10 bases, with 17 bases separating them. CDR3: CASKRRGQDPQHF. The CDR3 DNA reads TGTGCCAGCAAGAGACGCGGGCAGGATCCCCAGCATTTT.

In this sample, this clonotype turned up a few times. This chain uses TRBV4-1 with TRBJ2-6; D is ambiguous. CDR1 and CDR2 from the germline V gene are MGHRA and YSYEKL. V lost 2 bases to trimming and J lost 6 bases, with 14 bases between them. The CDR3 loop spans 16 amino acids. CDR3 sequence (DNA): TGCGCCAGCAGCCAATGGGCTATCTGGGAGGCCAACGTCCTGACTTTC. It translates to CASSQWAIWEANVLTF.

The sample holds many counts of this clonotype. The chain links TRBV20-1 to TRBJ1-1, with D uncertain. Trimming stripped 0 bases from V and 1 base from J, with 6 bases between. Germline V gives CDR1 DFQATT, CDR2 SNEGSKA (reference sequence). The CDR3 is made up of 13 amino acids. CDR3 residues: CSARDPGNTEAFF. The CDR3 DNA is TGCAGTGCTAGAGATCCCGGGAACACTGAAGCTTTCTTT.